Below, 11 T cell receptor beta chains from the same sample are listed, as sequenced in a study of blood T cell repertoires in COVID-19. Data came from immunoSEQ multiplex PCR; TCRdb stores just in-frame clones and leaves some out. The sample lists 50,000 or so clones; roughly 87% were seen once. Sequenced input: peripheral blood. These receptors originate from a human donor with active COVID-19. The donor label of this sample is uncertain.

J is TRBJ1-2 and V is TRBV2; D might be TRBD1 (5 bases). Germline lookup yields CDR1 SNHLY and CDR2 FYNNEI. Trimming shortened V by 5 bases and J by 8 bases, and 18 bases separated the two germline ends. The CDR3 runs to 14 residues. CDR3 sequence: CASSYRLIPGGYTF. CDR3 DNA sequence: TGTGCCAGCAGTTACAGGCTGATCCCTGGCGGCTACACCTTC.

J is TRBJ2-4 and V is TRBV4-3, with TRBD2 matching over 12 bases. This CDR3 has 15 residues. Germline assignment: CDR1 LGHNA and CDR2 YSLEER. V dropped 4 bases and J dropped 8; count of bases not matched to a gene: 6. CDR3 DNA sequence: TGCGCCAGCAGCCGAAACCTAGCGGGGGGGGACATTCAGTACTTC. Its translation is CASSRNLAGGDIQYF.

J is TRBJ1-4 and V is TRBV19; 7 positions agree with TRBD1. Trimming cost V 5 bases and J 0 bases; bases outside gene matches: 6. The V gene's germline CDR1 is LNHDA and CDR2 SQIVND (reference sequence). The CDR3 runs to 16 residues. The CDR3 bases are TGTGCCAGTAGTCGGTGGGGGACAGCAACTAATGAAAAACTGTTTTTT. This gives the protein CASSRWGTATNEKLFF.

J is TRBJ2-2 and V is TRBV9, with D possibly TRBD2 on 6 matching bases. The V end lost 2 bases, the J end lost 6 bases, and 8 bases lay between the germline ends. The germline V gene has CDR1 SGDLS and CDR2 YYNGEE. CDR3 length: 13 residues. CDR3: CASSVRDSGELFF. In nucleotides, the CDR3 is TGTGCCAGCAGCGTCAGGGACTCCGGGGAGCTGTTTTTT. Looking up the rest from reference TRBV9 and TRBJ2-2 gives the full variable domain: DSGVTQTPKHLITATGQRVTLRCSPRSGDLSVYWYQQSLDQGLQFLIQYYNGEERAKGNILERFSAQQFPDLHSELNLSSLELGDSALYFCASSVRDSGELFFGEGSRLTVL.

The CDR3 region has the DNA TGTGCCAGCTCACCACCTGTTGGCAGGGGGAACACTGAAGCTTTCTTT. Protein product: CASSPPVGRGNTEAFF. V is TRBV18 and J is TRBJ1-1; a weak D match, TRBD1 (6 bases). There are 16 residues in the CDR3. Germline-derived CDR1 and CDR2 are KGHSH and LQKENI. V was pared by 0 bases and J by 1 base, with 12 bases between.

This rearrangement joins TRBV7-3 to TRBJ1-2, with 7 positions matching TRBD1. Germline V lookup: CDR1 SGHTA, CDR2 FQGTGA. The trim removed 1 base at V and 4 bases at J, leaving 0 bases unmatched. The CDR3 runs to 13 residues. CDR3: CASSLNRGYGYTF. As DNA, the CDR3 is TGTGCCAGCAGCTTAAACAGGGGCTATGGCTACACCTTC.

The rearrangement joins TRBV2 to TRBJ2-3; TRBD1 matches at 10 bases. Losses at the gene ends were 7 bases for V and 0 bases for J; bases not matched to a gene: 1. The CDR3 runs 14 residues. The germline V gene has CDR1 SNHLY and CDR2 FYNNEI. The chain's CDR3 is CASKGQGSTDTQYF. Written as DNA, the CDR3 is TGTGCCAGCAAGGGACAGGGGAGCACAGATACGCAGTATTTT.

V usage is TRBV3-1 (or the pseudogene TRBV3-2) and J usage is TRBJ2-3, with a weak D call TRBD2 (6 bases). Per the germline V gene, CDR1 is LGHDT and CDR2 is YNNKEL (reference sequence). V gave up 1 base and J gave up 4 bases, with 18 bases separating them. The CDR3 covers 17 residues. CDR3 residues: CASSQVWLAAFADTQYF. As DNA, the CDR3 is TGTGCCAGCAGCCAAGTGTGGTTAGCGGCCTTCGCAGATACGCAGTATTTT.

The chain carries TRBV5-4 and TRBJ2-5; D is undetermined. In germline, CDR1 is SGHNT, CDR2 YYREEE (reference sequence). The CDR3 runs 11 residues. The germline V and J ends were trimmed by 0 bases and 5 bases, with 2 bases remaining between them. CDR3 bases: TGTGCCAGCAGCTTGGCTGAGACCCAGTACTTC. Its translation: CASSLAETQYF.

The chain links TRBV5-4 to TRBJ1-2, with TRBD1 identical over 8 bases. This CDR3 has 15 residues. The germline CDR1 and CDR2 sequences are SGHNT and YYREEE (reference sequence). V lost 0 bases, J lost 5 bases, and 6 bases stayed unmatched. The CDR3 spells CASSLGQGIKYGYTF. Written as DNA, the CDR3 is TGTGCCAGCAGCTTGGGACAGGGGATCAAATATGGCTACACCTTC.

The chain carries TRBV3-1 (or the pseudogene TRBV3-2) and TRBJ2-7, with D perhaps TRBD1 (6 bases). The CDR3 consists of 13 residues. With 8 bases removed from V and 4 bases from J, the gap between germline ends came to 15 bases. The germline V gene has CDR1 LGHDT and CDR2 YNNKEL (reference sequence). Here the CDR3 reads CASSFGQRYEQYF. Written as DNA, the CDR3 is TGTGCCAGCTCTTTCGGACAGCGTTACGAGCAGTACTTC.